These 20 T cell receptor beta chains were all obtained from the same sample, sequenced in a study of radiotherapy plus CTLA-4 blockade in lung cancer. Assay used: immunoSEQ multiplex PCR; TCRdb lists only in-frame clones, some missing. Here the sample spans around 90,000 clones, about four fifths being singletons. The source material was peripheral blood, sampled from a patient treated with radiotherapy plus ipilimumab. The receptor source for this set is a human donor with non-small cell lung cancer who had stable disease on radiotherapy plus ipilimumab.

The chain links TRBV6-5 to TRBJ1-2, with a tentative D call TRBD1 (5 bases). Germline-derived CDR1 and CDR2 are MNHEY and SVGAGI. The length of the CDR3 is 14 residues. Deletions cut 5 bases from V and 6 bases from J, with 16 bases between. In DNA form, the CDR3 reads TGTGCCAGCAGTCCCCGGGGCCACACCAATGGCTACACCTTC. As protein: CASSPRGHTNGYTF.

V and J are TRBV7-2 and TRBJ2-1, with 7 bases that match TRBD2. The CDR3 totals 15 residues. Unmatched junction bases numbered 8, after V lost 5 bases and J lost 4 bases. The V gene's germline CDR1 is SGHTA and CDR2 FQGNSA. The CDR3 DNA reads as TGTGCCAGCAGCCCTTCTCGCGGGGGATACAATGAGCAGTTCTTC. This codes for CASSPSRGGYNEQFF.

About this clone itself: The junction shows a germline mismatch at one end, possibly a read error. CDR3 sequence: CASSPASANTGELFF. CDR3 coding DNA: TGTGCTAGCAGCCCCGCGTCGGCTAACACCGGGGAGCTGTTTTTT. This chain connects TRBV7-7 to TRBJ2-2, with no clear D. This CDR3 has 15 amino acids. From germline, CDR1 is SSHAT and CDR2 FNYEAQ (reference sequence). The entire variable domain, with the rest obtained from reference TRBV7-7 and TRBJ2-2, is as follows: GAGVSQSPRYKVTKRGQDVTLRCDPISSHATLYWYQQALGQGPEFLTYFNYEAQPDKSGLPSDRFSAERPEGSISTLTIQRTEQRDSAMYRCASSPASANTGELFFGEGSRLTVL.

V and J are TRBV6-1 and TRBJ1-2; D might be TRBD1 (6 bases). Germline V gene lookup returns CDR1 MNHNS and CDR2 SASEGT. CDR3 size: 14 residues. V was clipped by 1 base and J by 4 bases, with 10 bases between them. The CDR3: CASSEVSRGYGYTF. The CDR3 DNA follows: TGTGCCAGCAGTGAAGTTTCCAGGGGCTATGGCTACACCTTC.

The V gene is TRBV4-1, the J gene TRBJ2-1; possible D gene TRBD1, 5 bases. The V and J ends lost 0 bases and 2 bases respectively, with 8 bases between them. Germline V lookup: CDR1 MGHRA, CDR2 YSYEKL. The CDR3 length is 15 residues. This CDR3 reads CASSQDPRAYNEQFF. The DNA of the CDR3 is TGCGCCAGCAGCCAAGATCCCAGGGCCTACAATGAGCAGTTCTTC.

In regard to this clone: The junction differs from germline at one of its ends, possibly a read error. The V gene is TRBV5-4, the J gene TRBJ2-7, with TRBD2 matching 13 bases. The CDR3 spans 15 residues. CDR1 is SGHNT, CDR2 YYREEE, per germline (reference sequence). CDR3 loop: CAGSLAGLAGDEQYF. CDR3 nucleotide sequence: TGTGCCGGCAGCTTGGCAGGACTAGCGGGAGACGAGCAGTACTTC.

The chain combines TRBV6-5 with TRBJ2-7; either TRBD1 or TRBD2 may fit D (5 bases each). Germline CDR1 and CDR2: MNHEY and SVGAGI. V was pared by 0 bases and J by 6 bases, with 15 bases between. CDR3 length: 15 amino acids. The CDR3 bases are TGTGCCAGCAGTTACTCGATTCTGGGGGTGGGCGAGCAGTACTTC. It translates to CASSYSILGVGEQYF.

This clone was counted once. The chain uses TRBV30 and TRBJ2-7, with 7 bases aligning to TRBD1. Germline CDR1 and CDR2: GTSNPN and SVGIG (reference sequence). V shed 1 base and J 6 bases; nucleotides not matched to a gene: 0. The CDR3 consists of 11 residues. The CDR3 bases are TGTGCCTGGAGTGAGGGGGCCGAGCAGTACTTC. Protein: CAWSEGAEQYF.

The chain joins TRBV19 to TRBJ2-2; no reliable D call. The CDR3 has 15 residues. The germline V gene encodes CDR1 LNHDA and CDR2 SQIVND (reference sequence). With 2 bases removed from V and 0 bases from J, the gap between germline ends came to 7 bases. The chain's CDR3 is CASSINSANTGELFF. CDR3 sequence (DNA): TGTGCCAGTAGTATAAACAGCGCGAACACCGGGGAGCTGTTTTTT.

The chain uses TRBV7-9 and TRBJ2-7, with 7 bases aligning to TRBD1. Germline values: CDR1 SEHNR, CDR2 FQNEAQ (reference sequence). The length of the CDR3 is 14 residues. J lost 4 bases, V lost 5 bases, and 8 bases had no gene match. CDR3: CASSPTGEWYEQYF. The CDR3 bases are TGTGCCAGCAGCCCCACAGGGGAGTGGTACGAGCAGTACTTC.

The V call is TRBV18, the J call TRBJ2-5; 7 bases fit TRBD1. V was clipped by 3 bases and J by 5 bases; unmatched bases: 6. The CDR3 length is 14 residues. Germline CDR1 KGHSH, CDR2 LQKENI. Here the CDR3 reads CASSPSDRRETQYF. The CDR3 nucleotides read TGTGCCAGCTCACCGTCGGACAGGAGGGAGACCCAGTACTTC.

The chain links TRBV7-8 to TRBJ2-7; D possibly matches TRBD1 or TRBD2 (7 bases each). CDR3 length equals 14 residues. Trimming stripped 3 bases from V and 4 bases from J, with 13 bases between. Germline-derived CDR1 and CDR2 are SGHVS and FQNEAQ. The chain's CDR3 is CASSFNRGGYEQYF. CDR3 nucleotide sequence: TGTGCCAGCAGCTTCAACAGGGGAGGGTACGAGCAGTACTTC.

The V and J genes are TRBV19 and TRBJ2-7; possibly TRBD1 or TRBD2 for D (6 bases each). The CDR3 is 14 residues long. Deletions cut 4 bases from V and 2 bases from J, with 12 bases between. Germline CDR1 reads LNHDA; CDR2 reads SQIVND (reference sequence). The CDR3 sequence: CASSRGAGTYEQYF. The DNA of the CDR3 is TGTGCCAGTAGTAGGGGGGCAGGGACCTACGAGCAGTACTTC.

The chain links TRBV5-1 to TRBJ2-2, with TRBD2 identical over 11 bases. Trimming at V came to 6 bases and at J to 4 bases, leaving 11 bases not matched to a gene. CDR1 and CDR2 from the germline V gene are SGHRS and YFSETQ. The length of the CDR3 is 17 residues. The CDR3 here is CASTLRAGTSGTGELFF. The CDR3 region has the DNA TGCGCCAGCACTCTCCGAGCCGGGACTAGCGGCACCGGGGAGCTGTTTTTT.

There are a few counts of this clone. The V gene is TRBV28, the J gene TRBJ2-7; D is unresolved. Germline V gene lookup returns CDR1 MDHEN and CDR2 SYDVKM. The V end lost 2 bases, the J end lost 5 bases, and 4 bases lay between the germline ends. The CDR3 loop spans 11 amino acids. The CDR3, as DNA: TGTGCCAGCAGTTTACTCGACGAGCAGTACTTC. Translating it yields CASSLLDEQYF.

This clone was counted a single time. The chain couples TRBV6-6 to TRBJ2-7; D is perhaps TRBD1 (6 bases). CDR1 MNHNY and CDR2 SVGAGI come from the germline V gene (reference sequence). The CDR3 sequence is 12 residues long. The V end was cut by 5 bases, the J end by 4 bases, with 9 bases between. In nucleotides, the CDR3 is TGTGCCAGCAGTACACAGGGATACGAGCAGTACTTC. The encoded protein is CASSTQGYEQYF.

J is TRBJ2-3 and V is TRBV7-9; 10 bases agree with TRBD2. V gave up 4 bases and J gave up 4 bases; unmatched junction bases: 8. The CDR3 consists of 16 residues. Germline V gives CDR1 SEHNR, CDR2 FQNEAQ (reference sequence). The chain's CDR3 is CASSSGTSERADTQYF. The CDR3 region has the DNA TGTGCCAGCAGCTCCGGGACTAGCGAAAGGGCAGATACGCAGTATTTT.

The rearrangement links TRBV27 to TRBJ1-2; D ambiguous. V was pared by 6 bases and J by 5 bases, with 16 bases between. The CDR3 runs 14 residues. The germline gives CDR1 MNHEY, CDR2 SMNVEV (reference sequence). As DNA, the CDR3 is TGTGCCAGCAGCCCCGCCGGGCCGAATTATGGCTACACCTTC. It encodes CASSPAGPNYGYTF.

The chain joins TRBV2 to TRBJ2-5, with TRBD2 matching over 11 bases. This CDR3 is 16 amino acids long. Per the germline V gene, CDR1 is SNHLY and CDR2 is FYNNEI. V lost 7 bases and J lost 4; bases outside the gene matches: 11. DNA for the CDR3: TGTGCCAGCAAGACTAGCGGGGTAGGCGAGGGAGAGACCCAGTACTTC. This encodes CASKTSGVGEGETQYF.

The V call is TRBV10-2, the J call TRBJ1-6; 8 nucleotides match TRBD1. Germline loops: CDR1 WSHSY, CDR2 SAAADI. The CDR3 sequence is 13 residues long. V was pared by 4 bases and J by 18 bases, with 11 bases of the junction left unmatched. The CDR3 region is CASSAPVTGEPHF. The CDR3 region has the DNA TGCGCCAGCAGTGCTCCCGTGACAGGGGAACCCCACTTT.